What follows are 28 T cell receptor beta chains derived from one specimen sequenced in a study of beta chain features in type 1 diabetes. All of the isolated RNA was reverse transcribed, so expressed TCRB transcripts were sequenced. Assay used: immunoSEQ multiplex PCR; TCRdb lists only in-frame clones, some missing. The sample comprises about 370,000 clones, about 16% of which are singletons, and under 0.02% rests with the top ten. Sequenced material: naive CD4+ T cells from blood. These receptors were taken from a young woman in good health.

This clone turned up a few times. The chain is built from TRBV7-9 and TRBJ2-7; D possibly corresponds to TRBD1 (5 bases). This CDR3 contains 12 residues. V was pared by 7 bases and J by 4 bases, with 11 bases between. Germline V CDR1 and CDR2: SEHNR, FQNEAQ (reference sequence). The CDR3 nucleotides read TGTGCCAGCACCACCCCAGGGTACGAGCAGTACTTC. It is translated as CASTTPGYEQYF.

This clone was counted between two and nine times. The DNA for the CDR3 is TGTGCCAGCAGTTTATGGTCTAGCGGGTCCTACGAGCAGTACTTC. Its translation is CASSLWSSGSYEQYF. The V and J genes are TRBV28 and TRBJ2-7, with 8 bases identical to TRBD2. The CDR3 length is 15 residues. Trimming at V came to 0 bases and at J to 1 base, leaving 2 bases not matched to a gene. Germline V CDR1 and CDR2: MDHEN, SYDVKM.

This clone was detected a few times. The CDR3 sequence: CSVRRQGPIRNTEAFF. The CDR3 bases are TGCAGCGTCCGAAGACAGGGGCCTATTAGGAACACTGAAGCTTTCTTT. The chain combines TRBV29-1 with TRBJ1-1; TRBD1 matches at 8 bases. Trimming took 6 bases from V and 1 from J; bases not matched to a gene: 13. Germline loops: CDR1 SQVTM, CDR2 ANQGSEA. The CDR3 totals 16 residues.

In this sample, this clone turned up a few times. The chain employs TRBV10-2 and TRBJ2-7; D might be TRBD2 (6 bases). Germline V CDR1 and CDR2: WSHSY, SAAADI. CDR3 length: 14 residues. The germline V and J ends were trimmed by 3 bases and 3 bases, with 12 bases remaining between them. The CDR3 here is CASSELSGYYEQYF. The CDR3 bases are TGCGCCAGCAGTGAACTAAGCGGGTACTACGAGCAGTACTTC.

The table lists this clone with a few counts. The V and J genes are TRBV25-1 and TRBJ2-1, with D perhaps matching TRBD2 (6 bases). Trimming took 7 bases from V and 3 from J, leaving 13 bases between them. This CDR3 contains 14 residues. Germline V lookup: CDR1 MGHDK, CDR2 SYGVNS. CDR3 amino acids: CASTRREDYNEQFF. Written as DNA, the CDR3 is TGTGCCAGCACCCGGAGGGAGGACTACAATGAGCAGTTCTTC.

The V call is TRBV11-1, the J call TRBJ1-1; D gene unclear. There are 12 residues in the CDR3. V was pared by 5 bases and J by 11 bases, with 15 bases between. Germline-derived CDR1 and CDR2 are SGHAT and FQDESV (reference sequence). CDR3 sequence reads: CASSPTTLSAFF. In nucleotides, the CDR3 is TGTGCCAGCAGCCCGACAACCCTCTCGGCTTTCTTT.

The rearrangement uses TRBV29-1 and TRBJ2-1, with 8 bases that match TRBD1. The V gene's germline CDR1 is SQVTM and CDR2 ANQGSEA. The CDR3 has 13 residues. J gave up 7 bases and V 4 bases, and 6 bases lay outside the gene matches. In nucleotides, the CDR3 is TGCAGCGTTGTCCAGGGGGCAATTAATGAGCAGTTCTTC. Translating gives CSVVQGAINEQFF.

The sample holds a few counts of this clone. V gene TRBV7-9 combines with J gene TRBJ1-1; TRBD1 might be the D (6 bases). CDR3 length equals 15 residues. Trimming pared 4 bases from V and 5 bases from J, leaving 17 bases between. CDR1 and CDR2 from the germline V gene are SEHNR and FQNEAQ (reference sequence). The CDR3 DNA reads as TGTGCCAGCAGCTGGAGAGGGGGAAATGGAACTGAAGCTTTCTTT. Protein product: CASSWRGGNGTEAFF.

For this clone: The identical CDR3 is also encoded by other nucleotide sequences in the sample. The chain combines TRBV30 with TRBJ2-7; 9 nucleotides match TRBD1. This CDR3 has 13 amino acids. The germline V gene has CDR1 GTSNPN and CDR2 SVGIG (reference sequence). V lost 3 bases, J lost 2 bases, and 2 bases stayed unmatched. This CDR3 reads CAWRGTGPYEQYF. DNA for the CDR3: TGTGCCTGGAGGGGGACAGGGCCCTACGAGCAGTACTTC.

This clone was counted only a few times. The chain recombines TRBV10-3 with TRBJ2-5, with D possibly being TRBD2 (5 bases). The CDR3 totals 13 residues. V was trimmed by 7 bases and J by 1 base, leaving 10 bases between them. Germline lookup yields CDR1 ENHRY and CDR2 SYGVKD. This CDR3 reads CAINNGVQETQYF. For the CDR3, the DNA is TGTGCCATCAATAACGGGGTCCAAGAGACCCAGTACTTC.

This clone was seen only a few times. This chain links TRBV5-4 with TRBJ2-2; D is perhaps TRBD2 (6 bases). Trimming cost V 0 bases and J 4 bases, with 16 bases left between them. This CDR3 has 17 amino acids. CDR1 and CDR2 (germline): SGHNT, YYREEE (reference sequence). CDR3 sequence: CASSLAGLAHLTGELFF. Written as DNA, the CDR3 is TGTGCCAGCAGCTTGGCCGGGCTAGCGCATCTCACCGGGGAGCTGTTTTTT.

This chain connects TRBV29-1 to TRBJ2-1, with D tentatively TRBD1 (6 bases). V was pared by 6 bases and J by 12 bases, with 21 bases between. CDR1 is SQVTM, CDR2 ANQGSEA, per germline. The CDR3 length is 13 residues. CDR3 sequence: CSVLPLTGMGQFF. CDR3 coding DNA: TGCAGCGTCCTACCACTGACAGGCATGGGGCAGTTCTTC.

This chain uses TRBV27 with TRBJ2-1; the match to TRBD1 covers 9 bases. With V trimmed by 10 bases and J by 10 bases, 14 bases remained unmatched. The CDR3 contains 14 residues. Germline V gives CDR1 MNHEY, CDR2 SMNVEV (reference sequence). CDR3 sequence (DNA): TGTGCCACCGAACAGGGGGCTAAGTCGGAGGAGCAGTTCTTC. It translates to CATEQGAKSEEQFF.

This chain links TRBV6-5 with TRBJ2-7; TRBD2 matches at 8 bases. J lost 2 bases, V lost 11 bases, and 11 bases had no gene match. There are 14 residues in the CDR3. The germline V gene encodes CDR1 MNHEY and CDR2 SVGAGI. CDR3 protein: CASGGGAATYEQYF. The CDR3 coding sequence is TGTGCCTCCGGGGGGGGCGCTGCTACCTACGAGCAGTACTTC.

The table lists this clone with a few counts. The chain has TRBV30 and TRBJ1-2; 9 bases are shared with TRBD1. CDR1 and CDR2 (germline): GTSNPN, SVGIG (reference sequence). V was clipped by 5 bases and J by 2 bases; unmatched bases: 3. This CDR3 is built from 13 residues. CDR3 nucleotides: TGTGCCTGGGGGACAGGGATCAACTATGGCTACACCTTC. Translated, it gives CAWGTGINYGYTF.

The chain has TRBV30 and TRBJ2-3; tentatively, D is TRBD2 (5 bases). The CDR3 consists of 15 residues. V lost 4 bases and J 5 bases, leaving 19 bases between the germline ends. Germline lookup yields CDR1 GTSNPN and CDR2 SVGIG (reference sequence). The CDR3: CAWTSLRFREDTQYF. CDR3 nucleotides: TGTGCCTGGACATCCCTGCGCTTCCGGGAAGATACGCAGTATTTT.

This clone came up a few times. The CDR3 DNA follows: TGTGCCAGCAGCTCCGGGACTAGCGGGCCATACAATGAGCAGTTCTTC. Translating it yields CASSSGTSGPYNEQFF. The chain recombines TRBV7-9 with TRBJ2-1, with 12 bases matching TRBD2. The length of the CDR3 is 16 residues. V lost 4 bases, J lost 4 bases, and 5 bases stayed unmatched. Germline V CDR1 and CDR2: SEHNR, FQNEAQ (reference sequence).

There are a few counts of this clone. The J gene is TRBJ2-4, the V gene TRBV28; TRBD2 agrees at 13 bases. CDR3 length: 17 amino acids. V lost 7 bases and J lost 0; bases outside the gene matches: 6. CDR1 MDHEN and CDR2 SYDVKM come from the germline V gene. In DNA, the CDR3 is TGTGCCAGCACCGGGACTAGCGGGGTGATAGCCAAAAACATTCAGTACTTC. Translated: CASTGTSGVIAKNIQYF.

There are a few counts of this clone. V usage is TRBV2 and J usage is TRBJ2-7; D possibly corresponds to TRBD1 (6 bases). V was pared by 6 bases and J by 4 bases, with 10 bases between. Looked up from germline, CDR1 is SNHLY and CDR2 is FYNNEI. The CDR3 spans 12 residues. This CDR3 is CASRQQGYEQYF. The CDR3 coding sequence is TGTGCCAGCAGACAACAGGGATACGAGCAGTACTTC.

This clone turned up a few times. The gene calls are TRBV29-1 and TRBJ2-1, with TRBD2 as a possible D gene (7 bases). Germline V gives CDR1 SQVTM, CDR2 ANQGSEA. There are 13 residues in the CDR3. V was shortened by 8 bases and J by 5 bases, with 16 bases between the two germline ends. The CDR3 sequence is CSSRGLFHNEQFF. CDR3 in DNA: TGCAGCTCCAGGGGACTATTTCACAATGAGCAGTTCTTC.

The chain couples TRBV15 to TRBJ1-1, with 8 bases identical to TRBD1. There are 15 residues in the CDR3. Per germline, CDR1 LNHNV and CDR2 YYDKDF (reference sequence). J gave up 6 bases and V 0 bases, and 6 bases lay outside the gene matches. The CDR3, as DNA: TGTGCCACCAGCAGAGATGGAGGACAGGGTTCTGAAGCTTTCTTT. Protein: CATSRDGGQGSEAFF. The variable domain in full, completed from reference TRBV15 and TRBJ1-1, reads DAMVIQNPRYQVTQFGKPVTLSCSQTLNHNVMYWYQQKSSQAPKLLFHYYDKDFNNEADTPDNFQSRRPNTSFCFLDIRSPGLGDTAMYLCATSRDGGQGSEAFFGQGTRLTVV.

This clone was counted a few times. The CDR3 is CASSGRQATYEQYF. The DNA for the CDR3 is TGTGCCAGCTCGGGTCGACAGGCTACATACGAGCAGTACTTC. The rearrangement joins TRBV18 to TRBJ2-7; weak D call: TRBD1 (6 bases). Trimming removed 6 bases from V and 4 bases from J, with 16 bases in between. CDR1 and CDR2 from the germline V gene are KGHSH and LQKENI. CDR3 length: 14 amino acids.

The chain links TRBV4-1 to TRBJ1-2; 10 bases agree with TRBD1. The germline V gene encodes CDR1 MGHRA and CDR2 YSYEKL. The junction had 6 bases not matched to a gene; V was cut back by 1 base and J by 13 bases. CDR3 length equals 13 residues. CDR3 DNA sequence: TGCGCCAGCAGCCAAGGTTGGGACAGGGGATTCACCTTC. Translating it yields CASSQGWDRGFTF.

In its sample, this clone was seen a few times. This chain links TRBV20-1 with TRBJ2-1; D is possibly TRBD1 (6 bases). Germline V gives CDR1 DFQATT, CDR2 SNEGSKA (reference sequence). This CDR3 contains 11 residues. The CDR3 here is CIVRQVNEQFF. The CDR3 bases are TGCATTGTGAGACAGGTGAATGAGCAGTTCTTC.

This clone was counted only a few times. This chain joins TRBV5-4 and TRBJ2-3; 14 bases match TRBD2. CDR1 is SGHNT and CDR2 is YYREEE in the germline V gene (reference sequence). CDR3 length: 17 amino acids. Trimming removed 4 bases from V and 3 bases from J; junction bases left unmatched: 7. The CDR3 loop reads CASSTRLAGGKTDTQYF. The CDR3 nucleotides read TGTGCCAGCAGCACCAGACTAGCGGGAGGGAAGACAGATACGCAGTATTTT.

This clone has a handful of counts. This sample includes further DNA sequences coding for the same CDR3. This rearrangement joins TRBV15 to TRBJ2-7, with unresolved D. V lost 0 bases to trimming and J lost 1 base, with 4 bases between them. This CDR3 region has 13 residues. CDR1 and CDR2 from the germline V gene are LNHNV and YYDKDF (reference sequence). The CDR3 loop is CATSRDRSYEQYF. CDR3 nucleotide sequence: TGTGCCACCAGCAGAGACAGATCCTACGAGCAGTACTTC.

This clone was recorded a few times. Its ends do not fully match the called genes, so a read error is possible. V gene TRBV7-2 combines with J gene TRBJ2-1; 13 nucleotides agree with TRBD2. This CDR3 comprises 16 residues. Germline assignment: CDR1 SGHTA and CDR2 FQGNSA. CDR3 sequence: CASSVQGLAGYSEQFF. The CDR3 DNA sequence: TGTGCCAGCAGCGTTCAGGGACTAGCGGGATACAGTGAGCAGTTCTTC. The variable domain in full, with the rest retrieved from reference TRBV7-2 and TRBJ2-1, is GAGVSQSPSNKVTEKGKDVELRCDPISGHTALYWYRQSLGQGLEFLIYFQGNSAPDKSGLPSDRFSAERTGGSVSTLTIQRTQQEDSAVYLCASSVQGLAGYSEQFFGPGTRLTVL.

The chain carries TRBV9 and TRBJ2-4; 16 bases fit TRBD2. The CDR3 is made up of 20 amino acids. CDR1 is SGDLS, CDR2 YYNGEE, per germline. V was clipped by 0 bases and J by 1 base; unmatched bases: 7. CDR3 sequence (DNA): TGTGCCAGCAGCGTAGAGGGACTAGCGGGAGGGCCTAGGGCCAAAAACATTCAGTACTTC. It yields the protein CASSVEGLAGGPRAKNIQYF.